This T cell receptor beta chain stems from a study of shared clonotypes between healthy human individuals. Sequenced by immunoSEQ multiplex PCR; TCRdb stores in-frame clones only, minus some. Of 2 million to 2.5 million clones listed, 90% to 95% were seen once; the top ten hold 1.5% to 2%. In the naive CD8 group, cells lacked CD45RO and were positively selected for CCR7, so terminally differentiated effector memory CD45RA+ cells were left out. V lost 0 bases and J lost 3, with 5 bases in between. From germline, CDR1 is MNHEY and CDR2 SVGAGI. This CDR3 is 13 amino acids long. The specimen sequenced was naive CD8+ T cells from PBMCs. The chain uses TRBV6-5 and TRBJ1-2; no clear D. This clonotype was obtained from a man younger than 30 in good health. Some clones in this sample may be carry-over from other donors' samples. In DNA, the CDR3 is TGTGCCAGCAGTTACTCGTCCTACTATGGCTACACCTTC. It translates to CASSYSSYYGYTF.